The 10 T cell receptor beta chains below all came from one sample that was sequenced in a study of vaccination effects on CD4 cells after COVID-19. TCRdb's table, derived via immunoSEQ multiplex PCR, lists solely in-frame clones and lacks some. In the table there are approximately 30,000 clones, around four fifths of which are singletons. Their recognized antigens are unknown. Antigen-specific CD4+ T cells were first expanded with viral peptide pools by the ViraFEST assay and only then sequenced. Culture proceeded for 9 to 11 days, and CD4+ T cells were then isolated. Each participant received a vaccine that was either BNT162b2 or mRNA-1273, given as two doses. Material: CD4+ T cells from PBMCs cultured with HCoV-NL63 spike peptides, obtained after COVID-19 vaccination. The receptors shown here come from a human donor who received a COVID-19 vaccine. Some clones in this sample may be carry-over from other donors' samples.

The gene calls are TRBV9 and TRBJ2-5; TRBD2 agrees at 9 bases. The V gene end was trimmed by 0 bases and the J gene end by 3 bases; junction bases not matched to a gene: 3. CDR1 SGDLS and CDR2 YYNGEE come from the germline V gene. This CDR3 region has 15 residues. This CDR3 is CASSVAGGGEETQYF. The CDR3 coding sequence is TGTGCCAGCAGCGTAGCTGGCGGGGGGGAAGAGACCCAGTACTTC.

This chain uses TRBV24-1 with TRBJ1-1; 8 positions match TRBD1. This CDR3 region has 14 residues. Trimming took 4 bases from V and 2 from J; bases not matched to a gene: 2. Germline V lookup: CDR1 KGHDR, CDR2 SFDVKD. CDR3 sequence reads: CATSEGQANTEAFF. In nucleotides, the CDR3 is TGTGCCACCAGTGAGGGACAGGCCAACACTGAAGCTTTCTTT.

CDR3 DNA sequence: TGCGCCAGCAGCTTGGGGGACTGGTACAATGAGCAGTTCTTC. Amino acid sequence: CASSLGDWYNEQFF. The rearrangement links TRBV5-1 to TRBJ2-1; a possible D gene is TRBD2 (6 bases). Germline CDR1 SGHRS, CDR2 YFSETQ. The V end lost 0 bases, the J end lost 4 bases, and 8 bases lay between the germline ends. The CDR3 consists of 14 residues.

J is TRBJ2-1 and V is TRBV4-1; 10 nucleotides match TRBD2. Germline V gene data show CDR1 as MGHRA and CDR2 as YSYEKL. The CDR3 runs 18 residues. Unmatched junction bases numbered 7, after V lost 0 bases and J lost 2 bases. In DNA form, the CDR3 reads TGCGCCAGCAGCCAAGATGGGGAGCGGGGGGGCCCCTACAATGAGCAGTTCTTC. Its protein is CASSQDGERGGPYNEQFF.

The V call is TRBV27, the J call TRBJ2-7; D not certain. V lost 4 bases to trimming and J lost 2 bases, with 12 bases between them. Germline V CDR1 and CDR2: MNHEY, SMNVEV (reference sequence). The CDR3 totals 14 residues. Written as DNA, the CDR3 is TGTGCCAGCAGTTCGTTGACATACCCCTACGAGCAGTACGTC. It translates to CASSSLTYPYEQYV.

This sequence joins TRBV7-3 and TRBJ2-5; possibly TRBD1 for D (6 bases). V lost 4 bases, J lost 0 bases, and 12 bases lay in between. Germline V gene sequence: CDR1 SGHTA, CDR2 FQGTGA. There are 15 residues in the CDR3. The CDR3 DNA reads TGTGCCAGCAGCTCCAACGGACAGTACCAAGAGACCCAGTACTTC. Translation: CASSSNGQYQETQYF.

This chain links TRBV19 with TRBJ2-6; weak D call: TRBD2 (6 bases). Germline V lookup: CDR1 LNHDA, CDR2 SQIVND (reference sequence). This CDR3 region has 16 residues. V lost 7 bases and J 4 bases, leaving 17 bases between the germline ends. CDR3 in amino acids: CASKVVRGSGANVLTF. DNA of the CDR3: TGTGCCAGTAAAGTAGTCCGGGGGTCAGGGGCCAACGTCCTGACTTTC.

This clone was seen a few times. The J gene is TRBJ1-1, the V gene TRBV7-8; 8 nucleotides agree with TRBD1. J lost 1 base, V lost 4 bases, and 5 bases had no gene match. The length of the CDR3 is 15 residues. CDR1 and CDR2 (germline): SGHVS, FQNEAQ. For the CDR3, the DNA is TGTGCCAGCAGCTCGCAGGGGGCAGCGAACACTGAAGCTTTCTTT. Its protein is CASSSQGAANTEAFF.

The chain is built from TRBV5-8 and TRBJ2-5; TRBD1 matches at 10 bases. Looked up from germline, CDR1 is SGHTS and CDR2 is YDEGEE. This CDR3 spans 14 amino acids. Trimming took 5 bases from V and 7 from J; bases not matched to a gene: 8. The CDR3 loop is CASSPGTGDVTQYF. Here the CDR3 DNA reads TGTGCCAGCAGTCCCGGGACAGGGGATGTGACCCAGTACTTC.

The chain combines TRBV4-3 with TRBJ1-2; the match to TRBD1 covers 8 bases. The V segment lost 5 bases and the J segment 7 bases; nucleotides outside the gene matches: 15. Germline-derived CDR1 and CDR2 are LGHNA and YSLEER. The CDR3 runs 16 residues. The CDR3 region is CASSSRQGRDSGGYTF. CDR3 nucleotide sequence: TGCGCCAGCAGCTCCCGACAGGGGAGAGATTCAGGTGGCTACACCTTC.